The text below deals with one TCR beta chain. The data derive from a study of blood T cell repertoires in COVID-19. The germline V gene has CDR1 SGHDT and CDR2 YYEEEE. The V and J ends lost 6 bases and 13 bases, in that order; junction bases with no gene match: 15. CDR3 size: 13 residues. Data came from immunoSEQ multiplex PCR; TCRdb stores just in-frame clones and leaves some out. The sample lists around 120,000 clones, 90% occurring once. This chain uses TRBV5-6 with TRBJ1-2; the match to TRBD1 covers 7 bases. The receptor was isolated from an older woman with COVID-19, enrolled during active disease. Source material: peripheral blood. CDR3 region: CASNVDRRSEGTF. CDR3 in DNA: TGTGCCAGCAACGTGGACAGGCGGTCGGAGGGCACCTTC.